Listed below are T cell receptor beta chains from one sample, sequenced in a study of blood T cell repertoires in COVID-19. Profiled with immunoSEQ multiplex PCR; TCRdb holds only in-frame clones, not every one. Of under 400,000 clones in the sample, around 89% were seen once. Sequencing was carried out using peripheral blood. These receptors were obtained from a young man with active or convalescent COVID-19. Each CDR3 is given with its conserved first and last residue. A D gene is named only where the DNA matches it firmly. A clone size is listed for some rows: how often the clone was seen (once, few, many), or a class if it is expanded.

TRBJ2-7 TRBV4-1 TRBD1 - CASSQDQRQGFNEQYF TGCGCCAGCAGCCAAGATCAGCGACAGGGGTTCAACGAGCAGTACTTC
TRBJ1-2 TRBV19 - - CASSIASGADYGYTF TGTGCCAGTAGTATAGCCTCAGGGGCTGACTATGGCTACACCTTC
TRBJ1-2 TRBV19 - - CASSILSNYGYTF TGTGCCAGTAGTATTCTCAGTAACTATGGCTACACCTTC
TRBJ2-3 TRBV7-2 TRBD2 - CASSFPGLAGPSPTDTQYF TGTGCCAGCAGCTTTCCGGGGCTAGCGGGTCCGTCCCCCACAGATACGCAGTATTTT
TRBJ2-3 TRBV29-1 TRBD2 - CSSGIAGVGDTQYF TGCAGCTCTGGGATAGCGGGAGTGGGAGATACGCAGTATTTT
TRBJ1-2 TRBV7-6 TRBD1 - CASSPGDRGLSSGYTF TGTGCCAGCAGCCCCGGGGACAGGGGTTTATCTAGCGGCTACACCTTC
TRBJ1-5 TRBV9 - - CASSENPGGQPQHF TGTGCCAGCAGCGAAAACCCCGGAGGTCAGCCCCAGCATTTT
TRBJ2-7 TRBV14 TRBD2 - CASSQDRIGGGYEQYF TGTGCCAGCAGCCAAGATCGTATCGGGGGGGGCTACGAGCAGTACTTC
TRBJ1-1 TRBV4-1 - - CASSQGPTENTEAFF TGCGCCAGCAGCCAAGGACCGACAGAGAACACTGAAGCTTTCTTT
TRBJ1-1 TRBV7-3 - - CASSAYPDTLNTEAFF TGTGCCAGCAGCGCTTACCCGGACACTCTGAACACTGAAGCTTTCTTT
TRBJ1-1 TRBV6-1 - once CASSEVRMNTEAFF TGTGCCAGCAGTGAAGTCAGGATGAACACTGAAGCTTTCTTT
TRBJ2-7 TRBV4-2 - - CASSQVGRSDYEQYF TGTGCCAGCAGCCAAGTGGGGAGGTCAGACTACGAGCAGTACTTC
TRBJ1-2 TRBV6-5 TRBD1 - CASSPRGQVYGYTF TGTGCCAGCAGTCCCAGGGGGCAGGTCTATGGCTACACCTTC
TRBJ1-2 TRBV4-2 - once CASSQDPQGNYGYTF TGTGCCAGCAGCCAAGACCCCCAGGGTAACTATGGCTACACCTTC
TRBJ1-1 TRBV5-5 - - CASSLIQITEAFF TGTGCCAGCAGCTTGATACAGATCACTGAAGCTTTCTTT
TRBJ2-2 TRBV6-2/TRBV6-3 - - CASSYSGHGELFF TGTGCCAGCAGTTACTCGGGACACGGGGAGCTGTTTTTT
TRBJ1-1 TRBV10-2 - - CASNKAGVGRNTEAFF TGCGCCAGCAACAAGGCGGGGGTTGGTAGGAACACTGAAGCTTTCTTT
TRBJ2-7 TRBV11-2 TRBD2 - CASSFPSGAYEQYF TGTGCCAGCAGCTTTCCTAGCGGGGCTTACGAGCAGTACTTC
TRBJ1-6 TRBV5-1 - - CASSLAADNSPLHF TGCGCCAGCAGCTTGGCCGCAGATAATTCACCCCTCCACTTT
TRBJ2-7 TRBV9 - - CASSVAGEGEQYF TGTGCCAGCAGCGTAGCTGGAGAGGGCGAGCAGTACTTC
TRBJ1-2 TRBV6-2/TRBV6-3 - - CASSGTGIYHGYTF TGTGCCAGCAGTGGCACGGGGATTTACCATGGCTACACCTTC
TRBJ1-1 TRBV7-8 TRBD1 - CASTVGGAGTEAFF TGTGCCAGCACCGTAGGGGGCGCGGGCACTGAAGCTTTCTTT
TRBJ1-2 TRBV2 TRBD1 - CASGDRARHF TGTGCCAGCGGGGACAGGGCGCGCCATTTC
TRBJ1-5 TRBV7-9 TRBD1 many CASGPGQINQPQHF TGTGCCAGCGGACCGGGACAGATCAATCAGCCCCAGCATTTT
TRBJ1-1 TRBV7-2 - - CASSPRRAARNTEAFF TGTGCCAGCAGCCCGAGGAGGGCAGCGAGAAACACTGAAGCTTTCTTT
TRBJ2-2 TRBV5-1 TRBD2 - CASSPRTSGGTNTGELFF TGCGCCAGCAGCCCCAGGACTAGCGGGGGTACGAACACCGGGGAGCTGTTTTTT
TRBJ2-1 TRBV7-3 TRBD1 - CASSPRQGDSYNEQFF TGTGCCAGCAGCCCGCGACAGGGAGACTCCTACAATGAGCAGTTCTTC
TRBJ1-1 TRBV7-9 - - CASSLGLGGTEAFF TGTGCCAGCAGCCTGGGACTTGGGGGGACTGAAGCTTTCTTT
TRBJ1-2 TRBV5-1 - - CASSLAGPGYTF TGCGCCAGCAGCTTGGCTGGGCCTGGCTACACCTTC
TRBJ2-5 TRBV15 TRBD2 - CATSRTRLAVQETQYF TGTGCCACCAGCAGAACCCGGCTAGCGGTCCAAGAGACCCAGTACTTC
TRBJ2-7 TRBV19 - - CASSIAGQGNYEQYF TGTGCCAGTAGTATAGCTGGGCAGGGTAACTACGAGCAGTACTTC
TRBJ2-1 TRBV5-4 - - CASSLASLGGNEQFF TGTGCCAGCAGCTTGGCCTCTCTGGGGGGCAATGAGCAGTTCTTC
TRBJ2-2 TRBV27 TRBD2 - CASSDGLAGVTGELFF TGTGCCAGCAGTGACGGACTAGCGGGAGTTACCGGGGAGCTGTTTTTT
TRBJ1-5 TRBV9 - - CASSEQDNQPQHF TGTGCCAGCAGCGAACAGGACAATCAGCCCCAGCATTTT
TRBJ1-3 TRBV11-1 - - CASSLQNSGNTIYF TGTGCCAGCAGCTTACAGAACTCTGGAAACACCATATATTTT
TRBJ2-2 TRBV9 TRBD1 - CASSDRTGEVGELFF TGTGCCAGCAGCGACCGGACAGGGGAGGTCGGGGAGCTGTTTTTT
TRBJ1-5 TRBV7-2 TRBD1 - CASSPAGGVQPQHF TGTGCCAGCAGCCCTGCAGGGGGCGTGCAGCCCCAGCATTTT
TRBJ2-3 TRBV19 TRBD1 - CASTGQSYSTDTQYF TGTGCCAGCACGGGACAGTCCTATAGCACAGATACGCAGTATTTT
TRBJ1-4 TRBV11-2 TRBD1 - CASSFYFDRANEKLFF TGTGCCAGCAGCTTTTACTTCGACAGGGCGAATGAAAAACTGTTTTTT